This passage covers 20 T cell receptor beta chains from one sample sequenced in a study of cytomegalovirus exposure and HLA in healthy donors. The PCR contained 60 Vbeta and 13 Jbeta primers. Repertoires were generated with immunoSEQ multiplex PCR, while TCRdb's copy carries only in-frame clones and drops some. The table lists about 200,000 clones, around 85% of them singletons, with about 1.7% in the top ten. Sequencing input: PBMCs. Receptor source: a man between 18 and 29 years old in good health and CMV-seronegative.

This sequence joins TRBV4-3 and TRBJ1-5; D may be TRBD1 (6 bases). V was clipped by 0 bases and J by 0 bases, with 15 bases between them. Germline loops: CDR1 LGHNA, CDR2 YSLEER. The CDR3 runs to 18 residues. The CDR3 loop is CASSQDRQVANSNQPQHF. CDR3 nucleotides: TGCGCCAGCAGCCAAGATAGACAGGTGGCTAATAGCAATCAGCCCCAGCATTTT.

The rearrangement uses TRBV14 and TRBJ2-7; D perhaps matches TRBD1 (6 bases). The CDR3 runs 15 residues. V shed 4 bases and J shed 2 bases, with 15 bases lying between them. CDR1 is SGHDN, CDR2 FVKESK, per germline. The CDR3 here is CASSPTGRPPYEQYF. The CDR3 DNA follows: TGTGCCAGCAGCCCGACAGGTCGGCCTCCCTACGAGCAGTACTTC.

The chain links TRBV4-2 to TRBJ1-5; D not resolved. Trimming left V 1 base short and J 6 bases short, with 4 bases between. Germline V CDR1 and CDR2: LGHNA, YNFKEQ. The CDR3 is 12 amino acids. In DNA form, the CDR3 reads TGTGCCAGCAGCCAAGTCGGTCAGCCCCAGCATTTT. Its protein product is CASSQVGQPQHF.

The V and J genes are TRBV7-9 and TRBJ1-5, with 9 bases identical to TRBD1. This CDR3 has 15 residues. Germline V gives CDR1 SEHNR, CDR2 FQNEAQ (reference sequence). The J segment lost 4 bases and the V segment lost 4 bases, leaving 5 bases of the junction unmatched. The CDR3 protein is CASSYGTGRNQPQHF. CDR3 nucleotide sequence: TGTGCCAGCAGCTATGGGACAGGGAGAAATCAGCCCCAGCATTTT.

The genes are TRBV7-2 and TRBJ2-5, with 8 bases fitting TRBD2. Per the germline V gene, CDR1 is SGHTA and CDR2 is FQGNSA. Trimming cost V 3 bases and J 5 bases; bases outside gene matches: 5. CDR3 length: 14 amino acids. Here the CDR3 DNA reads TGTGCCAGCAGCTTTAGCGGGGCGGGGGAGACCCAGTACTTC. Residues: CASSFSGAGETQYF.

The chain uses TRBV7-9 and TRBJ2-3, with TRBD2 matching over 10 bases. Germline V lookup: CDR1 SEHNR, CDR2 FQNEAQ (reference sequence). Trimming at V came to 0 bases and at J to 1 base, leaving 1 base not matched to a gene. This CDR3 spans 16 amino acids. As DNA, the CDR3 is TGTGCCAGCAGCTTAGCGCTAGCGGGAGGCACAGATACGCAGTATTTT. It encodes CASSLALAGGTDTQYF.

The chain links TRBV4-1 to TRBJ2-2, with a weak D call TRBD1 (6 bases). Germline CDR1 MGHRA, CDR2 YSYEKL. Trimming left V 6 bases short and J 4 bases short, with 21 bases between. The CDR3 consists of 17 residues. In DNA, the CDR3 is TGCGCCAGCAGTCGTAAAGGGGGACAACCTCTCACCGGGGAGCTGTTTTTT. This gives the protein CASSRKGGQPLTGELFF.

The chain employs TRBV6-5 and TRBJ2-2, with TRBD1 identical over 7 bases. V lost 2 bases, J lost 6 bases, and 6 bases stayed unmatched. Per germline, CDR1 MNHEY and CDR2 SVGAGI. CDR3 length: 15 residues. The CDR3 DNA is TGTGCCAGCAGTTACGACAGGGTGATCCCCGGGGAGCTGTTTTTT. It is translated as CASSYDRVIPGELFF.

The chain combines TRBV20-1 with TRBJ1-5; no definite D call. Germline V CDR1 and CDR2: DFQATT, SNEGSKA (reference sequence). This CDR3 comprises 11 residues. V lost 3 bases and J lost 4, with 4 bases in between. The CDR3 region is CSASPNQPQHF. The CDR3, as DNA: TGCAGTGCTAGCCCAAATCAGCCCCAGCATTTT.

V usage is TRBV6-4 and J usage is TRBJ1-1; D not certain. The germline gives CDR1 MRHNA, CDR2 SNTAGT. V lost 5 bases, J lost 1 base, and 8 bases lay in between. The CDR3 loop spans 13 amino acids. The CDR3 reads CASSQEGNTEAFF. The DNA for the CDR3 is TGTGCCAGCAGTCAGGAGGGGAACACTGAAGCTTTCTTT.

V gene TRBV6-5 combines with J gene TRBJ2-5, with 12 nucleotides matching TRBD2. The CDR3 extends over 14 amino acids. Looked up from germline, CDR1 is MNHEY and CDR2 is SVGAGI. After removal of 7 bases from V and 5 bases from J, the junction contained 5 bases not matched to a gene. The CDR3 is CASMSSGGAETQYF. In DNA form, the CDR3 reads TGTGCCAGCATGTCTAGCGGGGGGGCCGAGACCCAGTACTTC.

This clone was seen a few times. CDR3 nucleotides: TGCGCCAGCAGCCAAGCCCCACTAGCGGCAGAGACCCAGTACTTC. It encodes CASSQAPLAAETQYF. V is TRBV4-3 and J is TRBJ2-5; 8 positions match TRBD2. Germline V gene sequence: CDR1 LGHNA, CDR2 YSLEER. With V trimmed by 1 base and J by 4 bases, 5 bases remained unmatched. There are 15 residues in the CDR3.

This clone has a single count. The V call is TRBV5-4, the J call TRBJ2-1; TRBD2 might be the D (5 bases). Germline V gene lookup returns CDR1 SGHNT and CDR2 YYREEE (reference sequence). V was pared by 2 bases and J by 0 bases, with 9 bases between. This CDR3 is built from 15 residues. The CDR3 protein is CASSFWSGSYNEQFF. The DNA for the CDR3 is TGTGCCAGCAGCTTTTGGAGCGGCTCCTACAATGAGCAGTTCTTC. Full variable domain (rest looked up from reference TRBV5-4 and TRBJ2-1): ETGVTQSPTHLIKTRGQQVTLRCSSQSGHNTVSWYQQALGQGPQFIFQYYREEENGRGNFPPRFSGLQFPNYSSELNVNALELDDSALYLCASSFWSGSYNEQFFGPGTRLTVL.

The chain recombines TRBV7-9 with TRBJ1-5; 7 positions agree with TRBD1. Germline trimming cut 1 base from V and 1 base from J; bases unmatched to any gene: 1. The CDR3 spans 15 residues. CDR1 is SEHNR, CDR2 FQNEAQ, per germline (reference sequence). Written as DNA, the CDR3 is TGTGCCAGCAGCTTAGACAGGGGAAGCAATCAGCCCCAGCATTTT. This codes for CASSLDRGSNQPQHF.

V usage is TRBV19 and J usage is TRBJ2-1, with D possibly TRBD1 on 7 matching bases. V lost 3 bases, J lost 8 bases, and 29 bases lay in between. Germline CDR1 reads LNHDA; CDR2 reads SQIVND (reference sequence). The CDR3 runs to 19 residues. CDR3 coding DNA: TGTGCCAGTAGTATTAGGAGGGGGAATACGAGGGGGCCCTTCTATGAGCAGTTCTTC. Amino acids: CASSIRRGNTRGPFYEQFF.

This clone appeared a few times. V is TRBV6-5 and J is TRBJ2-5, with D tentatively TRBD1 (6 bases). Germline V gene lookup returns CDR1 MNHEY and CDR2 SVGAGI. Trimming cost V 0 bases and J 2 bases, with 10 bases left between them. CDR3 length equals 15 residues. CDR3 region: CASSYSTGLQETQYF. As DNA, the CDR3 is TGTGCCAGCAGTTACTCGACAGGTTTGCAAGAGACCCAGTACTTC.

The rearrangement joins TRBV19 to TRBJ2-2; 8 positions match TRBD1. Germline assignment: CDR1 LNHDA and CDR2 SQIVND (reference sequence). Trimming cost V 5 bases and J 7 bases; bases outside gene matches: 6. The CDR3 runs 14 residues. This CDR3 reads CASSPRGLNGELFF. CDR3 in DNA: TGTGCCAGTAGTCCCAGGGGGCTTAACGGGGAGCTGTTTTTT. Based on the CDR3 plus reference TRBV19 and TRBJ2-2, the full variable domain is DGGITQSPKYLFRKEGQNVTLSCEQNLNHDAMYWYRQDPGQGLRLIYYSQIVNDFQKGDIAEGYSVSREKKESFPLTVTSAQKNPTAFYLCASSPRGLNGELFFGEGSRLTVL.

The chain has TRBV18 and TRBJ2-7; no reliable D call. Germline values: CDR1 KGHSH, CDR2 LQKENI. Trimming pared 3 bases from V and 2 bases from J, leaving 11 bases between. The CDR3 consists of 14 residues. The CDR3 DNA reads TGTGCCAGCTCACCTGACACGGTACCCTACGAGCAGTACTTC. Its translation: CASSPDTVPYEQYF.

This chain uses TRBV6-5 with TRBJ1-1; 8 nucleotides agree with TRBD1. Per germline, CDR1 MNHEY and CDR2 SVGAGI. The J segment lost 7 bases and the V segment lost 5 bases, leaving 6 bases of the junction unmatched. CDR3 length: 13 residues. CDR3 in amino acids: CASSPLDRGEAFF. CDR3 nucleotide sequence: TGTGCCAGCAGTCCTTTAGACAGGGGTGAAGCTTTCTTT.

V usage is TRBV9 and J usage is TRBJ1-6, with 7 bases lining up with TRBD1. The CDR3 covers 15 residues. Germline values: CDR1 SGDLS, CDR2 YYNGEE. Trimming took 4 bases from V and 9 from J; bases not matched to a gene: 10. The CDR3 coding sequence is TGTGCCAGCAGCACCACGACTCCAGGGGGTTCACCCCTCCACTTT. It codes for CASSTTTPGGSPLHF.